These 21 T cell receptor beta chains came from one sample sequenced in a study of blood T cell repertoires in COVID-19. Repertoires were generated with immunoSEQ multiplex PCR, while TCRdb's copy carries only in-frame clones and drops some. In the table there are approximately 200,000 clones, around 83% of which are singletons. The sequencing sample was made of peripheral blood. Receptors originate from a woman aged 50 to 65 with acute or convalescent COVID-19.

This chain joins TRBV28 and TRBJ2-5, with D unclear. V was trimmed by 1 base and J by 4 bases, leaving 13 bases between them. The CDR3 totals 15 residues. Germline assignment: CDR1 MDHEN and CDR2 SYDVKM. The CDR3 protein is CASSLLARNLETQYF. CDR3 coding DNA: TGTGCCAGCAGTTTATTGGCTAGAAACTTAGAGACCCAGTACTTC.

V usage is TRBV10-3 and J usage is TRBJ2-7; D perhaps matches TRBD2 (6 bases). The V gene lost 2 bases and the J gene lost 0 bases, with 11 bases spanning the gap. The CDR3 runs to 15 residues. The germline V gene has CDR1 ENHRY and CDR2 SYGVKD. This CDR3 is CAISERGTDSYEQYF. As DNA, the CDR3 is TGTGCCATCAGTGAGCGGGGGACGGACTCCTACGAGCAGTACTTC.

The V and J genes are TRBV7-5 and TRBJ1-2; no check of the table's D call, TRBD1, against the DNA was made. TRBV7-5 counts as a pseudogene. The CDR3 totals 15 residues. The CDR3 DNA is TGTGCCAGAAGCCCCTTAGGGACAGGAGGATATGGCTACACCTTC. Encoded protein: CARSPLGTGGYGYTF.

The chain is built from TRBV4-3 and TRBJ2-1, with 8 bases matching TRBD2. Germline lookup yields CDR1 LGHNA and CDR2 YSLEER. Unmatched junction bases numbered 10, after V lost 4 bases and J lost 8 bases. There are 15 residues in the CDR3. The CDR3 sequence: CASSREGLGIHEQFF. Written as DNA, the CDR3 is TGCGCCAGCAGCCGAGAGGGACTAGGTATCCATGAGCAGTTCTTC.

The chain links TRBV21-1 to TRBJ2-1; the D call TRBD2 from the table was never checked on the DNA. TRBV21-1 is an annotated pseudogene. This CDR3 region has 16 residues. For the CDR3, the DNA is TGTGCCAGCAGCAGATTTAGCGGAATACGCACCGATGAGCAGTTCTTC. It encodes CASSRFSGIRTDEQFF.

This chain connects TRBV28 to TRBJ1-2; the D gene is possibly TRBD1 (6 bases). CDR3 length equals 14 residues. CDR1 is MDHEN, CDR2 SYDVKM, per germline. Trimming removed 2 bases from V and 6 bases from J, with 13 bases in between. CDR3 residues: CASSLQGIPNGYTF. CDR3 DNA: TGTGCCAGCAGTTTACAGGGGATTCCCAATGGCTACACCTTC.

This clone has a handful of counts. The chain joins TRBV29-1 to TRBJ1-1; 8 nucleotides agree with TRBD1. V lost 8 bases and J lost 4; bases outside the gene matches: 15. CDR3 size: 15 residues. Germline values: CDR1 SQVTM, CDR2 ANQGSEA. The CDR3 loop is CSLVQTRTGRTEAFF. The CDR3 coding sequence is TGCAGCTTGGTACAAACCCGGACAGGGCGCACTGAAGCTTTCTTT.

The genes are TRBV6-5 and TRBJ1-1; 10 bases align to TRBD1. Germline V gives CDR1 MNHEY, CDR2 SVGAGI. V gave up 8 bases and J gave up 7 bases; unmatched junction bases: 7. The CDR3 extends over 13 amino acids. The CDR3 reads CASRDRGRGEAFF. The CDR3 nucleotides read TGTGCCAGCCGGGACAGGGGCCGGGGTGAAGCTTTCTTT.

This chain connects TRBV11-2 to TRBJ2-7; a weak D match, TRBD2 (5 bases). The length of the CDR3 is 13 residues. Germline assignment: CDR1 SGHAT and CDR2 FQNNGV. Trimming stripped 3 bases from V and 2 bases from J, with 8 bases between. This CDR3 is CASSLAGTYEQYF. In DNA, the CDR3 is TGTGCCAGCAGCTTGGCGGGCACCTACGAGCAGTACTTC.

This chain joins TRBV28 and TRBJ1-4, with TRBD1 as a possible D gene (6 bases). In germline, CDR1 is MDHEN, CDR2 SYDVKM. The CDR3 contains 14 residues. V was cut by 6 bases and J by 8 bases, with 16 bases left in between. This CDR3 is CASSPGQLSEKLFF. The CDR3 nucleotides are TGTGCCAGCAGCCCAGGACAGTTAAGCGAAAAACTGTTTTTT.

V gene TRBV16 combines with J gene TRBJ1-2; D remains unclear. Trimming removed 3 bases at V and 2 bases at J, with 10 bases between. There are 14 residues in the CDR3. Germline V gene sequence: CDR1 KGHSY, CDR2 FQNENV. CDR3 loop: CASSQRLENYGYTF. CDR3 DNA: TGTGCCAGCAGCCAGAGGTTGGAGAACTATGGCTACACCTTC. The full variable domain, in which reference TRBV16 and TRBJ1-2 provide the parts outside the CDR3, is GEEVAQTPKHLVRGEGQKAKLYCAPIKGHSYVFWYQQVLKNEFKFLISFQNENVFDETGMPKERFSAKCLPNSPCSLEIQATKLEDSAVYFCASSQRLENYGYTFGSGTRLTVV.

The J gene is TRBJ2-7, the V gene TRBV5-1; 9 bases line up with TRBD2. With 3 bases clipped from V and 3 bases from J, the junction kept 13 bases outside the gene matches. This CDR3 spans 17 amino acids. CDR1 SGHRS and CDR2 YFSETQ come from the germline V gene. As DNA, the CDR3 is TGCGCCAGCAGCTCCAATTACGGGACTAGCAAATACTACGAGCAGTACTTC. Translation: CASSSNYGTSKYYEQYF.

The chain combines TRBV28 with TRBJ1-1; D is perhaps TRBD1 (6 bases). Germline assignment: CDR1 MDHEN and CDR2 SYDVKM. The CDR3 length is 15 residues. V gave up 7 bases and J gave up 4 bases, with 19 bases separating them. DNA for the CDR3: TGTGCCAGCATTAGGCCGACAGGCGCCTTCACTGAAGCTTTCTTT. Translation gives CASIRPTGAFTEAFF.

The chain links TRBV9 to TRBJ2-3; D is possibly TRBD2 (5 bases). CDR1 is SGDLS and CDR2 is YYNGEE in the germline V gene. The CDR3 is made up of 13 amino acids. V dropped 7 bases and J dropped 0 bases, with 9 bases sitting between them. CDR3 bases: TGTGCCAGCGTTGGGAGTAGCACAGATACGCAGTATTTT. Protein product: CASVGSSTDTQYF.

The table lists this clone with a few counts. The genes are TRBV10-3 and TRBJ1-2; 8 bases fit TRBD1. In germline, CDR1 is ENHRY, CDR2 SYGVKD. The CDR3 is 14 residues long. Trimming took 5 bases from V and 3 from J; bases not matched to a gene: 5. The CDR3 region has the DNA TGTGCCATCAGTCTGGGACAGGCCGACTATGGCTACACCTTC. As protein: CAISLGQADYGYTF.

This clone has a handful of counts. Different DNA sequences within this sample yield the same CDR3. The chain is built from TRBV18 and TRBJ2-7; weak D call: TRBD2 (6 bases). The CDR3 has 12 amino acids. Germline V gives CDR1 KGHSH, CDR2 LQKENI. The V end was cut by 3 bases, the J end by 6 bases, with 9 bases between. CDR3 in DNA: TGTGCCAGCTCACCTGGGACTGTCGAGCAGTACTTC. Protein: CASSPGTVEQYF.

The chain combines TRBV30 with TRBJ2-3; perhaps TRBD2 as D (6 bases). The germline V and J ends were trimmed by 5 bases and 3 bases, with 6 bases remaining between them. CDR1 GTSNPN and CDR2 SVGIG come from the germline V gene (reference sequence). CDR3 length: 11 residues. CDR3 sequence: CAWGRTDTQYF. The CDR3 DNA reads as TGTGCCTGGGGGAGGACAGATACGCAGTATTTT.

The rearrangement uses TRBV19 and TRBJ2-2; TRBD1 might be the D (5 bases). Between the trimmed V and J ends, which lost 7 bases and 6 bases, there was a span of 9 bases. The CDR3 length is 12 residues. Germline V lookup: CDR1 LNHDA, CDR2 SQIVND (reference sequence). The CDR3 loop is CASNLGPGELFF. The CDR3 coding sequence is TGTGCCAGTAATCTGGGGCCCGGGGAGCTGTTTTTT.

This chain connects TRBV10-3 to TRBJ2-1; the match to TRBD2 covers 7 bases. Trimming removed 11 bases from V and 5 bases from J; junction bases left unmatched: 15. Per the germline V gene, CDR1 is ENHRY and CDR2 is SYGVKD. The CDR3 is made up of 15 amino acids. The CDR3 reads CAANKGGPFDNEQFF. The CDR3, as DNA: TGTGCCGCAAACAAGGGAGGGCCGTTTGACAATGAGCAGTTCTTC.

V gene TRBV7-9 combines with J gene TRBJ1-5, with D unresolved. CDR3 length equals 13 residues. In germline, CDR1 is SEHNR, CDR2 FQNEAQ (reference sequence). V shed 5 bases and J shed 4 bases, with 9 bases lying between them. DNA for the CDR3: TGTGCCAGCAGCACTTTCGGGAATCAGCCCCAGCATTTT. It translates to CASSTFGNQPQHF.

V gene TRBV5-1 combines with J gene TRBJ1-4, with 8 bases aligning to TRBD1. The J segment lost 6 bases and the V segment lost 6 bases, leaving 10 bases of the junction unmatched. CDR3 length: 15 residues. Looked up from germline, CDR1 is SGHRS and CDR2 is YFSETQ. The CDR3 reads CASNRQGAGDEKLFF. The CDR3 coding sequence is TGCGCCAGCAACCGCCAGGGGGCGGGAGATGAAAAACTGTTTTTT.